These T cell receptor beta chains were read from a single sample in a study of CD4+ T cells in melanoma. Some clones are missing from TCRdb's copy, which holds only in-frame ones; the method was immunoSEQ multiplex PCR. The table records tens of thousands of clones, roughly two thirds of them present only once. Sequencing input: tumor tissue. The receptor source for this set is a human donor with melanoma. CDR3s include the opening cysteine and the closing phenylalanine or tryptophan. Each record gives: clone size, D gene, J gene, V gene, CDR3 protein, CDR3 DNA. A D gene is named only where the DNA matches it firmly. Size is stated for part of the rows, as once, few or many counts, or as a class when the clone is expanded.

>.|.|TRBJ1-1|TRBV30
CAWSAVNTEAFF
TGTGCCTGGAGTGCCGTGAACACTGAAGCTTTCTTT
>.|TRBD2|TRBJ2-3|TRBV7-3
CASSSALAGGPDTQYF
TGTGCCAGCAGCTCTGCCCTAGCGGGGGGGCCAGATACGCAGTATTTT
>few|.|TRBJ2-5|TRBV6-6
CASSGTRRETQYF
TGTGCCAGCAGTGGGACCCGACGTGAGACCCAGTACTTC
>.|TRBD1|TRBJ1-4|TRBV10-2
CASSPQGANEKLFF
TGCGCCAGCAGTCCACAGGGGGCGAATGAAAAACTGTTTTTT
>.|TRBD1|TRBJ1-1|TRBV7-9
CASSPQGPNTEAFF
TGTGCCAGCAGCCCACAGGGGCCGAACACTGAAGCTTTCTTT
>.|TRBD1|TRBJ1-1|TRBV10-1
CASSEYRGTEAFF
TGCGCCAGCAGTGAGTACAGGGGCACTGAAGCTTTCTTT
>.|.|TRBJ1-1|TRBV2
CASSEMPGSGTEAFF
TGTGCCAGCAGTGAAATGCCGGGTTCCGGGACTGAAGCTTTCTTT
>.|.|TRBJ2-3|TRBV2
CASSEPGLARTDTQYF
TGTGCCAGCAGTGAACCGGGACTCGCCCGCACAGATACGCAGTATTTT
>.|.|TRBJ1-5|TRBV6-6
CASSYGGNGNQPQHF
TGTGCCAGCAGTTACGGGGGTAACGGGAATCAGCCCCAGCATTTT
>few|TRBD2|TRBJ2-2|TRBV15
CATSRDKAGSWYTGELFF
TGTGCCACCAGCAGAGATAAAGCGGGGAGTTGGTACACCGGGGAGCTGTTTTTT
>.|.|TRBJ2-7|TRBV7-9
CASSLRGTEQYF
TGTGCCAGCAGCTTGAGGGGGACCGAGCAGTACTTC
>once|.|TRBJ2-5|TRBV5-8
CASSRDGWETQYF
TGTGCCAGCAGCCGGGACGGTTGGGAGACCCAGTACTTC
>few|TRBD1|TRBJ2-1|TRBV27
CASIGGTGGYNEQFF
TGTGCCAGCATCGGCGGGACAGGGGGCTACAATGAGCAGTTCTTC
>.|TRBD1|TRBJ1-6|TRBV18
CASSPPMQGDSYNSPLHF
TGTGCCAGCTCACCACCGATGCAGGGGGACTCCTATAATTCACCCCTCCACTTT
>.|.|TRBJ2-3|TRBV5-4
CASSFEGARIDTQYF
TGTGCCAGCAGCTTCGAAGGGGCCAGGATAGATACGCAGTATTTT
>.|.|TRBJ1-5|TRBV4-3
CASSQDGEGWQPQHF
TGCGCCAGCAGCCAAGACGGGGAGGGGTGGCAGCCCCAGCATTTT
>.|TRBD1|TRBJ1-4|TRBV7-9
CASSQTGAEAEKLFF
TGTGCCAGCAGCCAAACAGGGGCAGAGGCTGAAAAACTGTTTTTT
>.|TRBD1|TRBJ2-2|TRBV19
CASRTGGNGELFF
TGTGCCAGTAGGACAGGGGGTAACGGGGAGCTGTTTTTT
>many|.|TRBJ1-1|TRBV9
CASSASTNTEAFF
TGTGCCAGCAGCGCATCCACGAACACTGAAGCTTTCTTT
>few|.|TRBJ1-1|TRBV4-2
CASSSLAGRTEAFF
TGTGCCAGCAGCTCCTTGGCAGGGCGGACTGAAGCTTTCTTT
>few|.|TRBJ2-3|TRBV9
CASSVGLSGYTQYF
TGTGCCAGCAGCGTTGGCCTCAGCGGGTATACGCAGTATTTT
>few|.|TRBJ2-7|TRBV2
CASIEDTNYEQYF
TGTGCCAGCATCGAGGACACAAACTACGAGCAGTACTTC
>.|.|TRBJ2-3|TRBV27
CASSFAWGADTQYF
TGTGCCAGCAGTTTCGCCTGGGGCGCAGATACGCAGTATTTT
>.|.|TRBJ2-1|TRBV6-1
CASSEWGRGSYNEQFF
TGTGCCAGCAGTGAATGGGGGAGAGGCTCCTACAATGAGCAGTTCTTC
>.|.|TRBJ2-7|TRBV2
CASQGGSGAYEQYF
TGTGCCAGCCAAGGGGGAAGCGGAGCCTACGAGCAGTACTTC
>.|TRBD1|TRBJ2-2|TRBV9
CASSIHRDREQTGELFF
TGTGCCAGCAGCATCCACCGGGACAGGGAGCAGACCGGGGAGCTGTTTTTT
>.|TRBD1|TRBJ2-5|TRBV7-9
CASSRQGGETQYF
TGTGCCAGCAGCCGACAGGGGGGGGAGACCCAGTACTTC
>.|.|TRBJ2-3|TRBV12-5
CASGLPTFSTDTQYF
TGTGCTAGTGGTTTGCCGACTTTTTCCACAGATACGCAGTATTTT
>.|.|TRBJ1-2|TRBV5-8
CASSFGRGAYGYTF
TGTGCCAGCAGCTTCGGGAGGGGAGCCTATGGCTACACCTTC
>many|TRBD1|TRBJ1-5|TRBV5-1
CASSPTGSSNQPQHF
TGCGCCAGCAGCCCGACAGGGAGTAGCAATCAGCCCCAGCATTTT
>.|TRBD1|TRBJ2-1|TRBV4-1
CASRTDREYNEQFF
TGCGCCAGCAGAACCGACAGGGAATACAATGAGCAGTTCTTC
>.|TRBD1|TRBJ2-3|TRBV4-1
CASSQDDRGQFSDTQYF
TGCGCCAGCAGCCAAGACGACAGGGGGCAGTTTTCAGATACGCAGTATTTT
>.|.|TRBJ2-5|TRBV10-1
CASSPGRQPGETQYF
TGCGCCAGCAGCCCCGGACGCCAGCCGGGAGAGACCCAGTACTTC
>.|.|TRBJ2-1|TRBV4-3
CASSQEVSQKYNEQFF
TGCGCCAGCAGCCAAGAAGTGTCCCAGAAGTACAATGAGCAGTTCTTC
>.|TRBD1|TRBJ1-1|TRBV19
CASSRRDRVGGTEAFF
TGTGCCAGTAGTAGGCGGGACAGGGTTGGCGGTACTGAAGCTTTCTTT
>many|.|TRBJ1-6|TRBV4-2
CASSQDLNAGEAYNSPLHF
TGTGCCAGCAGCCAAGATCTTAACGCAGGGGAGGCCTATAATTCACCCCTCCACTTT
>.|.|TRBJ2-2|TRBV7-3
CASSLNRGELFF
TGTGCCAGCAGCTTAAACCGCGGGGAGCTGTTTTTT
>.|.|TRBJ1-2|TRBV6-1
CASSDPVAGGSGYTF
TGTGCCAGCAGTGATCCAGTCGCGGGGGGGAGCGGCTACACCTTC
>.|.|TRBJ1-5|TRBV7-2
CASSLGGEGRPQHF
TGTGCCAGCAGCTTGGGGGGTGAAGGCCGTCCCCAGCATTTT